The sequence of this T cell receptor beta chain was determined in a study of post-analysis software for immune sequencing data. Background on the study: Courses of disease covered relapsing-remitting, secondary progressive and progressive-relapsing multiple sclerosis. General observations from the study: Patients with multiple sclerosis recorded significantly lower normalized Chao1 diversity than controls, the study found. Controls showed lower frequencies than patients for four to six TRBV segments, and TRBV5-6, TRBV5-1 and TRBV20-1 were among these.

The TCR beta cDNA libraries carried unique molecular identifiers. Using its own MiXCR run on the PCR reads, TCRdb lists one record per CDR3 protein. The sample records hundreds of thousands of distinct CDR3 sequences, 55% to 60% being singletons. The CDR3 has 16 amino acids. Germline V CDR1 and CDR2: GTSNPN, SVGIG (reference sequence). With 5 bases clipped from V and 0 bases from J, the junction kept 4 bases outside the gene matches. This clonotype was counted only a few times. Its antigen is undetermined. The TCR sequence derives from a girl aged 2 to 10 with multiple sclerosis. The rearrangement links TRBV30 to TRBJ2-6, with 10 bases that match TRBD1. Specimen: blood. CDR3: CAWGTGAYSGANVLTF. In DNA form, the CDR3 reads TGTGCCTGGGGGACAGGGGCCTACTCTGGGGCCAACGTCCTGACTTTC.